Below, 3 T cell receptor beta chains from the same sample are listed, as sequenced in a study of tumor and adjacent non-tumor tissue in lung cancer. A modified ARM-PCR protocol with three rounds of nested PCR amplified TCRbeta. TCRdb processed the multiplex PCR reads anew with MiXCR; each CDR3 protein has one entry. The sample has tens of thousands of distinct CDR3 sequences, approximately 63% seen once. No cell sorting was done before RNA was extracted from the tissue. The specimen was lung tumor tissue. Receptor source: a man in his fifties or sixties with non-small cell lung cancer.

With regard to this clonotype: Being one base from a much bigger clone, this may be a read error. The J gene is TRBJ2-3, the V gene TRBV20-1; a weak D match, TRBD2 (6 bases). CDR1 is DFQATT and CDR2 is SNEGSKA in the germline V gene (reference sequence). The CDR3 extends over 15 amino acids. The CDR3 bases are TGCAGTGTTAGAGACGGCGGGATTGGCACAGATACGCAGTATTTT. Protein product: CSVRDGGIGTDTQYF.

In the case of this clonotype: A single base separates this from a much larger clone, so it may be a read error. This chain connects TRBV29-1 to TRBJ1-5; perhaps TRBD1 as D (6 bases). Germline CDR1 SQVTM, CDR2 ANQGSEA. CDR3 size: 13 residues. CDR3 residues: CSVGGGFNQPHHF. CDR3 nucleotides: TGCAGCGTGGGGGGCGGTTTTAATCAGCCCCATCATTTT. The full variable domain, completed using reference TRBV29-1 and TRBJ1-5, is SAVISQKPSRDICQRGTSLTIQCQVDSQVTMMFWYRQQPGQSLTLIATANQGSEATYESGFVIDKFPISRPNLTFSTLTVSNMSPEDSSIYLCSVGGGFNQPHHFGDGTRLSIL.

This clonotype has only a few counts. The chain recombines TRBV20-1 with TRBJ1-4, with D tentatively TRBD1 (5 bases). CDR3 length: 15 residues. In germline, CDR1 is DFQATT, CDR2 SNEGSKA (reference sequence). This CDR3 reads CSNPRRKGRREKLFF. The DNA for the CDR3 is TGCAGCAATCCACGCCGCAAGGGGCGGCGTGAAAAACTGTTTTTT.